This paragraph reports one T cell receptor beta chain. Its antigen is unidentified. The sample originates from a study of cytomegalovirus exposure and HLA in healthy donors. General study points: Researchers counted roughly 150 TCR beta chains as cytomegalovirus-associated.

Germline-derived CDR1 and CDR2 are MNHEY and SVGAGI. Germline trimming cut 4 bases from V and 4 bases from J; bases unmatched to any gene: 6. The CDR3 runs 15 residues. Primers included in the PCR were 60 Vbeta and 13 Jbeta primers. Method: immunoSEQ multiplex PCR; TCRdb's copy keeps in-frame clones and lacks some. The profile shows fewer than 100,000 clones, approximately 80% of them singletons. The V and J genes are TRBV6-5 and TRBJ2-2; 7 positions agree with TRBD1. This TCR was recovered from an older woman in good health and CMV-seronegative. The sample consisted of PBMCs. DNA for the CDR3: TGTGCCAGCAGTTCCACAGACAGGGTCACCGGGGAGCTGTTTTTT. Translation: CASSSTDRVTGELFF.